The 3 T cell receptor beta chains below all came from one sample that was sequenced in a study of control samples from healthy donors and cancer patients. The table came from immunoSEQ multiplex PCR; TCRdb's copy has only in-frame clones and leaves some out. The table lists some 200,000 clones, 91% of them singletons. What was sequenced was blood. These receptors all come from a woman under 40 in good health.

The chain has TRBV29-1 and TRBJ2-3; D possibly corresponds to TRBD1 (6 bases). Germline values: CDR1 SQVTM, CDR2 ANQGSEA. This CDR3 contains 15 residues. The V end lost 4 bases, the J end lost 0 bases, and 14 bases lay between the germline ends. As DNA, the CDR3 is TGCAGCGTTGTTAGGGGGTCTGCTAGCACAGATACGCAGTATTTT. Translated, it gives CSVVRGSASTDTQYF.

About this clone itself: The same CDR3 can be traced to other DNA sequences in this sample. CDR3 bases: TGTGCCAGCAGCTTAGGACAGAACACCGGGGAGCTGTTTTTT. This codes for CASSLGQNTGELFF. The chain combines TRBV7-2 with TRBJ2-2; D is uncertain. Trimming shortened V by 1 base and J by 1 base, and 4 bases separated the two germline ends. The CDR3 is 14 residues long. CDR1 and CDR2 from the germline V gene are SGHTA and FQGNSA.

The J gene is TRBJ2-5, the V gene TRBV18; no reliable D call. The germline V gene has CDR1 KGHSH and CDR2 LQKENI. Trimming took off 1 base at V and 2 bases at J, with 5 bases between the two ends. The CDR3 runs 13 residues. In DNA, the CDR3 is TGTGCCAGCTCACCACAGCGTCAAGAGACCCAGTACTTC. It specifies CASSPQRQETQYF.